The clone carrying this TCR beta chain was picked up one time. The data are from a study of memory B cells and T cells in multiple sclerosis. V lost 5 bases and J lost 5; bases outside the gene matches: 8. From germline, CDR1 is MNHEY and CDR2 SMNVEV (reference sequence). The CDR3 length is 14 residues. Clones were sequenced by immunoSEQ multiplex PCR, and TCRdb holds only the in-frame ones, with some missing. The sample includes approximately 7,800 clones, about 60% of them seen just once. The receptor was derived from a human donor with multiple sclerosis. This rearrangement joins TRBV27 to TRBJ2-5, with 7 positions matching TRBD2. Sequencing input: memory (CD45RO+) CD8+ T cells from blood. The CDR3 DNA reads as TGTGCCAGCAGTACGGGGGGAGGGGATGAGACCCAGTACTTC. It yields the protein CASSTGGGDETQYF.